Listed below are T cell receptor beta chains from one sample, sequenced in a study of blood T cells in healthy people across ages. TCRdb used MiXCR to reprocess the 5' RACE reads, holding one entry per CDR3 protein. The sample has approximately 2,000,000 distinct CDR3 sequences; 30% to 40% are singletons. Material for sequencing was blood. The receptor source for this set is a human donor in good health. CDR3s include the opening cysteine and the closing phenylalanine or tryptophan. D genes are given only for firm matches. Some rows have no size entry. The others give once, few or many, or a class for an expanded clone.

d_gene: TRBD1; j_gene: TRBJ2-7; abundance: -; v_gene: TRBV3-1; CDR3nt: TGTGCCAGCAGCCAAGAGGGACAGTACGCCTACTACGAGCAGTACTTC; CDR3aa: CASSQEGQYAYYEQYF
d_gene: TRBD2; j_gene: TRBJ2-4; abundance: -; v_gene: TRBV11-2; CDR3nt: TGTGCCAGCAGCTTAGATTTTAGCGGGGCCAAAAACATTCAGTACTTC; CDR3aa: CASSLDFSGAKNIQYF
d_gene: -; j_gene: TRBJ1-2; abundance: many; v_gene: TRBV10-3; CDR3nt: TGTGCCATCAGTGCAGGAGGGTCTGGCGGCTACACCTTC; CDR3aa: CAISAGGSGGYTF
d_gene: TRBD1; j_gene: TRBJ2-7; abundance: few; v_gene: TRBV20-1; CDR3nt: TGCAGTGCTAGAGATCCCAGGACAGGGGACTACGAGCAGTACTTC; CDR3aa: CSARDPRTGDYEQYF
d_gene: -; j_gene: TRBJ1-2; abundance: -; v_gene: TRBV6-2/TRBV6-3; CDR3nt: TGTGCCAGCAGTTACTCCACCAGGGACGACTATGGCTACACCTTC; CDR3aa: CASSYSTRDDYGYTF
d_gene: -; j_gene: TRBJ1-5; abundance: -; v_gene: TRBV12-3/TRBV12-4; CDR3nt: TGTGCCAGCAGCGACCCGGGTCAGCCCCAGCATTTT; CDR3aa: CASSDPGQPQHF
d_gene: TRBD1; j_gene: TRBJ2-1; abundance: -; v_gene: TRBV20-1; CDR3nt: TGCAGTGCTAAACGTCCAGGGGGCTCCTACAATGAGCAGTTCTTC; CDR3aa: CSAKRPGGSYNEQFF
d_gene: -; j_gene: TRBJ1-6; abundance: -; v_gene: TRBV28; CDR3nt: TGTGCCAGCCGGACTCAGAGCTCCTATAATTCACCCCTCCACTTT; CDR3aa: CASRTQSSYNSPLHF
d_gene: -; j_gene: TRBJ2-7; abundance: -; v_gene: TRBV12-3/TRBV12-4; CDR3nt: TGTGTCAGCAGTTTAGTCGACTACGAGCAGTACTTC; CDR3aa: CVSSLVDYEQYF
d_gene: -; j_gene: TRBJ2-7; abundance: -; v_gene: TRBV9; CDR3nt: TGTGCCAGCAGCGCGGGGTTTGGGTCCTACGAGCAGTACTTC; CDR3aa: CASSAGFGSYEQYF
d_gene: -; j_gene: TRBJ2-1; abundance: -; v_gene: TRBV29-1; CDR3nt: TGCAGCGTGTGGGGGGGTTTGGGACAAGGGTCTTATCCCGACAATGAGCAGTTCTTC; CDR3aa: CSVWGGLGQGSYPDNEQFF
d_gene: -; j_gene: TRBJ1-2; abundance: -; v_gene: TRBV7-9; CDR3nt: TGTGCCAGCAGCTATACCATATCGGATTATGGCTACACCTTC; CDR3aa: CASSYTISDYGYTF
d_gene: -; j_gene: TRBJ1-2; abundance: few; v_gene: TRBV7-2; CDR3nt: TGTGCCAGCAGCTTCAGTGGGCCACCTAACTATGGCTACACCTTC; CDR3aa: CASSFSGPPNYGYTF
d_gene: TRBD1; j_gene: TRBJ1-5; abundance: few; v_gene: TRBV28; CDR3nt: TGTGCCAGCAGTTATCTTGGGGGACCGACAGGGTATGTTTGGTCGGGTAGCAATCAGCCCCAGCATTTT; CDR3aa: CASSYLGGPTGYVWSGSNQPQHF
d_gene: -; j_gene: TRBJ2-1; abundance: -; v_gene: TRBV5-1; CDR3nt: TGCGCCAGCATAGTCGGACTCCCCGCGGTTGAGCAGTTCTTC; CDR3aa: CASIVGLPAVEQFF
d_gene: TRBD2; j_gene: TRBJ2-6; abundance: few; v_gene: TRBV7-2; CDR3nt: TGTGCCAGCAGCTCCCTTGGGGGGGTGGCTGGGGCCAACGTCCTGACTTTC; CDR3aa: CASSSLGGVAGANVLTF
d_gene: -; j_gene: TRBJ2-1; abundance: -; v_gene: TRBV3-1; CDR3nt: TGTGCCAGCAGCCAAGCGACGATTCCGGAGCAGTTCTTC; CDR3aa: CASSQATIPEQFF
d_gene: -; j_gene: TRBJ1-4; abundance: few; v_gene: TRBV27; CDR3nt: TGTGCCAGCAGTTCAAGCTCTAGTTGGGAAAAACTGTTTTTT; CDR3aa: CASSSSSSWEKLFF
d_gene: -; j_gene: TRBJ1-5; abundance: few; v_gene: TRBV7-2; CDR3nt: TGTGCCAGCAGCTTTGATTGGGGGGGCCATCAGCCCCAGCATTTT; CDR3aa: CASSFDWGGHQPQHF
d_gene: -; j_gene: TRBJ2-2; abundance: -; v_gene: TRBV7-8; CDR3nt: TGTGCCAGCAGTCGCATAGGGGAGAACACCGGGGAGCTGTTTTTT; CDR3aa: CASSRIGENTGELFF
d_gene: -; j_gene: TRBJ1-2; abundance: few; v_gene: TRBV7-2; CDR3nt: TGTGCCAGCAGCTTGTACCCCGCCGGGACCGGAGACGCCTACACCTTC; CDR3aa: CASSLYPAGTGDAYTF
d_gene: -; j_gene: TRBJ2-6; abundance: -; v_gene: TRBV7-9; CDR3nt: TGTGCCAGCATGAACGGGGCTGGGGCCAACGTCCTGACTTTC; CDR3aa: CASMNGAGANVLTF
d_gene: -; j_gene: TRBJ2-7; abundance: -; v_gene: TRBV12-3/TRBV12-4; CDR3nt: TGTGCTGACGGGTGGGGACACAGCTCCTACAGTGAGCAGTACTTC; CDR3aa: CADGWGHSSYSEQYF
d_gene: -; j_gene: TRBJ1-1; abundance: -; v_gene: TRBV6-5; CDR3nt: TGTGCCAGCAGTTACTCGTTTTTGCTGAACACTGAAGCTTTCTTT; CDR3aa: CASSYSFLLNTEAFF
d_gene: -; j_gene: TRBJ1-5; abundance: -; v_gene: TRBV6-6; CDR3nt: TGTGCCAGCAGTACCGGGGCTCCCAATCAGCCCCAGCATTTT; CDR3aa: CASSTGAPNQPQHF
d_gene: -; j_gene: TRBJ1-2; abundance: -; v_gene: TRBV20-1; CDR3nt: TGCAGTGCTAGGGAGAGGCTGGACAGCTACTATGGCTACACCTTC; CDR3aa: CSARERLDSYYGYTF
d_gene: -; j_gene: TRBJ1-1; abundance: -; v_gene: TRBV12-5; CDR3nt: TGTGCTAGTGGTTTGGTACTGCAGGGCGCTGAAGCTTTCTTT; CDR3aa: CASGLVLQGAEAFF
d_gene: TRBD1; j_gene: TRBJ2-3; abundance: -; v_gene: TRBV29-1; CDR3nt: TGCAGCGGTGACGGAACGGGGACAGGGGGCCGGGGAGATACGCAGTATTTT; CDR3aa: CSGDGTGTGGRGDTQYF
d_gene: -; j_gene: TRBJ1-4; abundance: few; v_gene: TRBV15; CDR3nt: TGTGCCACCAGCAGAGATCGTTTGTCAGGGCAAGGAAAACTGTTTTTT; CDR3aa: CATSRDRLSGQGKLFF
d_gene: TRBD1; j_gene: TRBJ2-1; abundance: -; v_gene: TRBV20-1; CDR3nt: TGCAGTGCCACCCCTAAACCGGGACAGGGGGCCTATGAGCAGTTCTTC; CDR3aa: CSATPKPGQGAYEQFF
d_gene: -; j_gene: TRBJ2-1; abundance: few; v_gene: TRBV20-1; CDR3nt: TGCAGTTCAGGCCGGTACAGGGCCGACAATGAGCAGTTCTTC; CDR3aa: CSSGRYRADNEQFF
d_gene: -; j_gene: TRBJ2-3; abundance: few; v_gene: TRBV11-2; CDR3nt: TGTGCCACCAGTCAAGGCACAGATACGCAGTATTTT; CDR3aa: CATSQGTDTQYF